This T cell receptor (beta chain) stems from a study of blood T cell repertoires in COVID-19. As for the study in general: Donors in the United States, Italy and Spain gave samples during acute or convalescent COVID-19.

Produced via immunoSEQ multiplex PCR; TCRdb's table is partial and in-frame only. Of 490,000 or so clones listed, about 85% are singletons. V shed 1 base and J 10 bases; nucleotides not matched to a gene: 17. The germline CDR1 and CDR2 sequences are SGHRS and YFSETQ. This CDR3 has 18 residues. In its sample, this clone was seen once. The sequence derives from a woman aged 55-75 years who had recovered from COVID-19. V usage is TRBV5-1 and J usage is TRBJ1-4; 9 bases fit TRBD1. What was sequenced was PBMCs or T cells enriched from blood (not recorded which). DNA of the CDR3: TGCGCCAGCAGCTTGTACAACGGAGACAGGGGGTCTTTTGGAAAACTGTTTTTT. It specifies CASSLYNGDRGSFGKLFF.